Each of the 6 T cell receptor beta chains below was sequenced from the same sample in a study of OX40 agonist ivuxolimab in advanced cancers. Sequencing was performed with immunoSEQ multiplex PCR; in TCRdb, only in-frame clones are kept and a portion is missing. The sample has about 91,000 clones; roughly nine tenths are singletons. The input for sequencing was CD4+ or CD8+ T cells sorted from blood, taken in a trial of the OX40 agonist ivuxolimab. The receptors stem from an adult with an advanced solid tumor such as melanoma, head and neck, liver or kidney cancer.

The chain has TRBV18 and TRBJ2-6; 8 bases are a match to TRBD1. V shed 1 base, J shed 0 bases, and the junction held 5 bases outside the gene matches. CDR3 length: 18 residues. In germline, CDR1 is KGHSH, CDR2 LQKENI. CDR3 DNA: TGTGCCAGCTCACCACTGACAGGGGTAGGCTCTGGGGCCAACGTCCTGACTTTC. Translating gives CASSPLTGVGSGANVLTF. The complete variable domain, with remaining parts taken from reference TRBV18 and TRBJ2-6, reads NAGVMQNPRHLVRRRGQEARLRCSPMKGHSHVYWYRQLPEEGLKFMVYLQKENIIDESGMPKERFSAEFPKEGPSILRIQQVVRGDSAAYFCASSPLTGVGSGANVLTFGAGSRLTVL.

The J gene is TRBJ2-2, the V gene TRBV5-4; the match to TRBD1 covers 7 bases. The CDR3 runs 15 residues. Per the germline V gene, CDR1 is SGHNT and CDR2 is YYREEE (reference sequence). J was trimmed by 4 bases and V by 4 bases; bases with no gene match: 7. The CDR3 here is CASSIDRASTGELFF. In DNA, the CDR3 is TGTGCCAGCAGCATCGACAGGGCTAGCACCGGGGAGCTGTTTTTT.

This sequence joins TRBV5-1 and TRBJ2-3, with D possibly being TRBD1 (5 bases). Germline V gives CDR1 SGHRS, CDR2 YFSETQ. V lost 0 bases to trimming and J lost 2 bases, with 10 bases between them. This CDR3 is 15 amino acids long. This CDR3 is CASSLAAGLTDTQYF. CDR3 DNA sequence: TGCGCCAGCAGCTTGGCGGCAGGGCTCACAGATACGCAGTATTTT.

The chain links TRBV11-2 to TRBJ2-7; 7 nucleotides line up with TRBD1. There are 15 residues in the CDR3. Germline CDR1 and CDR2: SGHAT and FQNNGV. Trimming removed 5 bases from V and 2 bases from J; junction bases left unmatched: 9. The CDR3 spells CASSNVGQTTYEQYF. The DNA for the CDR3 is TGTGCCAGCAGCAATGTGGGACAGACAACCTACGAGCAGTACTTC.

This sequence joins TRBV2 and TRBJ2-5, with a tentative D call TRBD1 (6 bases). The germline V and J ends were trimmed by 10 bases and 0 bases, with 9 bases remaining between them. Germline V lookup: CDR1 SNHLY, CDR2 FYNNEI. The CDR3 consists of 12 residues. The CDR3 DNA is TGTGCCAACTCAGGGGACCAAGAGACCCAGTACTTC. It translates to CANSGDQETQYF.

A single count supports this clone. J is TRBJ2-7 and V is TRBV2; maybe TRBD1 (6 bases). The germline V gene has CDR1 SNHLY and CDR2 FYNNEI. There are 14 residues in the CDR3. V was pared by 6 bases and J by 2 bases, with 14 bases between. The CDR3 protein is CASSKDRLTYEQYF. Here the CDR3 DNA reads TGTGCCAGCAGCAAGGACAGACTAACCTACGAGCAGTACTTC.